This is a list of T cell receptor beta chains from one sample in a study of cytomegalovirus exposure and HLA in healthy donors. TCRdb's copy holds only in-frame clones and misses some; the assay was immunoSEQ multiplex PCR. The data hold about 120,000 clones, with 60% to 85% observed a single time. Specimen: PBMCs. Source of these receptors: a man aged 25 to 40 in good health and CMV-seronegative. CDR3s include the opening cysteine and the closing phenylalanine or tryptophan. D genes are given only for firm matches. Clone size is not always given. Where it is, it says once, few, many or a class for expanded clones.

D,size,V,J,CDR3,DNA
TRBD1,.,TRBV5-1,TRBJ1-3,CASSVGTGAMTPINTIYF,TGCGCCAGCAGCGTAGGGACAGGCGCCATGACTCCCATCAACACCATATATTTT
TRBD2,.,TRBV29-1,TRBJ2-3,CSVDGRGALDTQYF,TGCAGCGTTGATGGGCGGGGGGCCCTGGATACGCAGTATTTT
TRBD1,.,TRBV2,TRBJ1-2,CASMGDSLGYTF,TGTGCCAGCATGGGGGACAGCCTAGGCTACACCTTC
.,.,TRBV28,TRBJ1-1,CASSFTGNTEAFF,TGTGCCAGCAGTTTTACAGGGAACACTGAAGCTTTCTTT
.,few,TRBV5-6,TRBJ2-7,CASSLSSSYEQYF,TGTGCCAGCAGCTTGTCTAGCTCCTACGAGCAGTACTTC
TRBD2,few,TRBV7-9,TRBJ2-2,CASSPRTSANTGELFF,TGTGCCAGCAGCCCCCGGACTAGCGCCAACACCGGGGAGCTGTTTTTT
.,few,TRBV27,TRBJ1-6,CASNLYGANSPLHF,TGTGCCAGCAACCTTTATGGAGCGAATTCACCCCTCCACTTT
.,.,TRBV6-6,TRBJ2-7,CASFGYEQYF,TGTGCCAGCTTCGGCTACGAGCAGTACTTC
TRBD1,few,TRBV5-1,TRBJ1-1,CASSGDRGHTEAFF,TGCGCCAGCAGCGGGGACAGGGGGCACACTGAAGCTTTCTTT
TRBD1,few,TRBV25-1,TRBJ1-2,CASRRTGKNYGYTF,TGTGCCAGCAGACGGACAGGGAAGAACTATGGCTACACCTTC
TRBD1,few,TRBV7-9,TRBJ2-1,CASSIPGQGYNEQFF,TGTGCCAGCAGCATCCCGGGACAGGGGTACAATGAGCAGTTCTTC
.,.,TRBV7-8,TRBJ1-2,CASSLDDSNYGYTF,TGTGCCAGCAGCTTAGACGACAGTAACTATGGCTACACCTTC
.,few,TRBV29-1,TRBJ1-2,CSVEGAGFGYTF,TGCAGCGTTGAAGGCGCCGGGTTTGGCTACACCTTC
TRBD1,.,TRBV5-4,TRBJ2-5,CASSLTGGDETQYF,TGTGCCAGCAGCTTAACAGGGGGCGATGAGACCCAGTACTTC
.,.,TRBV18,TRBJ2-7,CASSPSGRGNEQYF,TGTGCCAGCTCACCATCAGGGCGAGGAAACGAGCAGTACTTC
TRBD1,.,TRBV5-6,TRBJ1-1,CASSLNRGQSWTEAFF,TGTGCCAGCAGCTTAAACAGGGGGCAAAGTTGGACTGAAGCTTTCTTT
TRBD2,.,TRBV10-3,TRBJ2-1,CAISATSGIDNEQFF,TGTGCCATCAGCGCTACTAGCGGGATAGACAATGAGCAGTTCTTC
TRBD2,.,TRBV27,TRBJ2-1,CASTTSGDYNEQFF,TGTGCCAGTACGACTAGCGGGGACTACAATGAGCAATTCTTC
.,.,TRBV19,TRBJ1-2,CASSRPGGSNYGYTF,TGTGCCAGTAGCCGTCCCGGCGGATCTAACTATGGCTACACCTTC
.,.,TRBV5-8,TRBJ2-7,CASSPMAGEQYF,TGTGCCAGCAGCCCGATGGCGGGCGAGCAGTACTTC
.,once,TRBV30,TRBJ2-6,CAWKTRGDFSGANVLTF,TGTGCCTGGAAGACCAGGGGAGATTTCTCTGGGGCCAACGTCCTGACTTTC
.,few,TRBV7-2,TRBJ1-1,CASSLGGGGTEAFF,TGTGCCAGCAGCTTAGGAGGGGGAGGGACTGAAGCTTTCTTT